The clone carrying this T cell receptor beta chain was picked up a small number of times. The data stem from a study of blood T cell repertoires in COVID-19. Turning to the study itself: COVID-19 samples collected from the United States, Italy and Spain covered acute and convalescent phases.

Measured with immunoSEQ multiplex PCR; TCRdb has only the in-frame clones, and not every one. The sample yields about 190,000 clones, roughly 73% seen once. Specimen: peripheral blood. The receptor's source is a woman older than 75 with active or convalescent COVID-19.

Here the CDR3 reads CASSLAGDRAYEQYF. CDR3 sequence (DNA): TGTGCCAGCAGCTTAGCGGGGGACAGGGCCTACGAGCAGTACTTC. The chain combines TRBV7-2 with TRBJ2-7, with TRBD1 matching over 9 bases. In germline, CDR1 is SGHTA, CDR2 FQGNSA. V was pared by 0 bases and J by 2 bases, with 2 bases of the junction left unmatched. The CDR3 sequence is 15 residues long.